One and the same sample provided the 16 T cell receptor beta chains below, sequenced in a study of technical replicates of blood from a handful of donors. Only in-frame clones appear in the TCRdb table, and some are missing; sequencing was by immunoSEQ multiplex PCR. The data show some 68,000 clones, with approximately 92% seen just once and over 0.35% held by the top ten. The specimen was T cells isolated from PBMCs. The receptors were gathered from a human donor in good health.

The chain is built from TRBV6-1 and TRBJ1-2; the D gene is possibly TRBD1 (5 bases). The germline gives CDR1 MNHNS, CDR2 SASEGT. V lost 1 base to trimming and J lost 3 bases, with 12 bases between them. The CDR3 is 15 amino acids. CDR3 residues: CASSEVPGMDYGYTF. DNA for the CDR3: TGTGCCAGCAGTGAAGTGCCAGGGATGGACTATGGCTACACCTTC.

V is TRBV28 and J is TRBJ2-7; D is perhaps TRBD1 (6 bases). V was trimmed by 5 bases and J by 6 bases, leaving 14 bases between them. The germline gives CDR1 MDHEN, CDR2 SYDVKM. The CDR3 is made up of 13 amino acids. The CDR3 protein is CASSLVTGLEQYF. The CDR3 nucleotides read TGTGCCAGCAGTCTCGTGACAGGCCTCGAGCAGTACTTC.

The CDR3 DNA follows: TGTGCCAGCTCGGGGGGGGACTCCTACGAGCAGTACTTC. Translating gives CASSGGDSYEQYF. The genes are TRBV5-4 and TRBJ2-7; 8 bases map to TRBD2. The V segment lost 7 bases and the J segment 0 bases; nucleotides outside the gene matches: 3. The germline CDR1 and CDR2 sequences are SGHNT and YYREEE (reference sequence). CDR3 length equals 13 residues.

This clone was counted a single time. The rearrangement links TRBV4-3 to TRBJ1-5; no reliable D call. The CDR3 extends over 16 amino acids. Germline lookup yields CDR1 LGHNA and CDR2 YSLEER. V lost 6 bases and J 1 base, leaving 16 bases between the germline ends. DNA of the CDR3: TGCGCCAGCAGTCCTAACTCCTCACCGAGCAATCAGCCCCAGCATTTT. Protein sequence: CASSPNSSPSNQPQHF.

The chain recombines TRBV10-1 with TRBJ1-1, with D possibly TRBD1 on 5 matching bases. Trimming took 9 bases from V and 3 from J, leaving 14 bases between them. The CDR3 spans 13 residues. CDR1 WNHNN and CDR2 SYGVQD come from the germline V gene (reference sequence). CDR3 protein: CARGGREDTEAFF. CDR3 in DNA: TGCGCCAGGGGGGGAAGAGAGGACACTGAAGCTTTCTTT.

V usage is TRBV4-3 and J usage is TRBJ1-1, with a weak D call TRBD1 (5 bases). Germline V gives CDR1 LGHNA, CDR2 YSLEER. The V gene lost 2 bases and the J gene lost 3 bases, with 31 bases spanning the gap. The CDR3 is made up of 21 amino acids. The CDR3, as DNA: TGCGCCAGCAGCCAAAACCACAACCGGGAGCCAGGGTACATGGGGTACACTGAAGCTTTCTTT. Residues: CASSQNHNREPGYMGYTEAFF.

V usage is TRBV4-1 and J usage is TRBJ1-4, with TRBD1 identical over 10 bases. Germline V gives CDR1 MGHRA, CDR2 YSYEKL. The CDR3 consists of 15 residues. V trimming: 0 bases; J trimming: 7 bases; junction bases outside the gene matches: 2. This CDR3 reads CASSQERDRGEKLFF. CDR3 coding DNA: TGCGCCAGCAGCCAAGAGAGGGACAGGGGTGAAAAACTGTTTTTT.

This sequence joins TRBV11-2 and TRBJ1-4; maybe TRBD1 (5 bases). V shed 4 bases and J shed 6 bases, with 12 bases lying between them. The CDR3 contains 14 residues. Germline CDR1 is SGHAT and CDR2 is FQNNGV. This CDR3 is CASSSRQPDEKLFF. DNA for the CDR3: TGTGCCAGCAGCTCTAGACAGCCTGATGAAAAACTGTTTTTT.

The J gene is TRBJ2-6, the V gene TRBV7-2; 9 bases line up with TRBD2. V dropped 5 bases and J dropped 4; count of bases not matched to a gene: 9. This CDR3 is 17 amino acids long. Per the germline V gene, CDR1 is SGHTA and CDR2 is FQGNSA. In DNA form, the CDR3 reads TGTGCCAGCAGCCAGTTAGCGGGAGTAGCCGGGGCCAACGTCCTGACTTTC. Protein product: CASSQLAGVAGANVLTF.

This rearrangement joins TRBV7-3 to TRBJ2-3, with 10 bases lining up with TRBD1. Germline lookup yields CDR1 SGHTA and CDR2 FQGTGA. After removal of 4 bases from V and 2 bases from J, the junction contained 3 bases not matched to a gene. The CDR3 has 15 amino acids. CDR3 nucleotide sequence: TGTGCCAGCAGCTCGACAGGGGGCCTCACAGATACGCAGTATTTT. It yields the protein CASSSTGGLTDTQYF.

This sequence joins TRBV29-1 and TRBJ1-4; 7 bases fit TRBD1. The germline V gene encodes CDR1 SQVTM and CDR2 ANQGSEA. The CDR3 sequence is 12 residues long. Trimming cost V 4 bases and J 5 bases; bases outside gene matches: 1. The CDR3 DNA follows: TGCAGCGTTGGACAGGGAAATGAAAAACTGTTTTTT. Translating gives CSVGQGNEKLFF.

The chain joins TRBV5-6 to TRBJ1-2; 9 bases are shared with TRBD1. Germline V CDR1 and CDR2: SGHDT, YYEEEE. The CDR3 length is 14 residues. The junction had 2 bases not matched to a gene; V was cut back by 3 bases and J by 2 bases. CDR3 coding DNA: TGTGCCAGCAGCTATGGACAGGGGAACTATGGCTACACCTTC. It encodes CASSYGQGNYGYTF. Full variable domain (outside the CDR3, taken from reference TRBV5-6 and TRBJ1-2): DAGVTQSPTHLIKTRGQQVTLRCSPKSGHDTVSWYQQALGQGPQFIFQYYEEEERQRGNFPDRFSGHQFPNYSSELNVNALLLGDSALYLCASSYGQGNYGYTFGSGTRLTVV.

This chain links TRBV29-1 with TRBJ1-1; D might be TRBD1 (5 bases). Trimming cost V 7 bases and J 7 bases, with 19 bases left between them. This CDR3 has 13 residues. Germline assignment: CDR1 SQVTM and CDR2 ANQGSEA. CDR3 in amino acids: CSGRSGTWDEAFF. The CDR3, as DNA: TGCAGCGGCCGAAGCGGGACCTGGGATGAAGCTTTCTTT.

The V and J genes are TRBV7-9 and TRBJ2-5, with 11 positions matching TRBD2. Germline trimming cut 1 base from V and 5 bases from J; bases unmatched to any gene: 0. Germline CDR1 and CDR2: SEHNR and FQNEAQ (reference sequence). The CDR3 has 14 amino acids. Here the CDR3 reads CASSLVAGGETQYF. In DNA, the CDR3 is TGTGCCAGCAGCTTAGTAGCGGGAGGGGAGACCCAGTACTTC.

The rearrangement links TRBV19 to TRBJ2-7, with D unclear. This CDR3 spans 16 amino acids. Germline V gene lookup returns CDR1 LNHDA and CDR2 SQIVND (reference sequence). Between the trimmed V and J ends, which lost 6 bases and 0 bases, there was a span of 18 bases. In nucleotides, the CDR3 is TGTGCCAGTAGAACGACACCTTCACGTAACTCCTACGAGCAGTACTTC. Translating gives CASRTTPSRNSYEQYF.

The chain combines TRBV9 with TRBJ2-1, with TRBD1 as a possible D gene (9 bases). V was cut by 0 bases and J by 7 bases, with 23 bases left in between. Germline V gene data show CDR1 as SGDLS and CDR2 as YYNGEE. The CDR3 covers 18 residues. CDR3 sequence reads: CASSVGDRVPAGVNEQFF. CDR3 coding DNA: TGTGCCAGCAGCGTAGGGGACAGGGTGCCAGCGGGGGTAAATGAGCAGTTCTTC.